The 32 T cell receptor beta chains below were found in one sample sequenced in a study of T cells in Graves' hyperthyroidism and ophthalmopathy. Researchers took RNA transcripts and amplified the TCR beta CDR3 regions from them. Carried out on the TCR CDR3, a first-round RT-PCR used the HTBI primer set. TCRdb called the multiplex PCR reads again in MiXCR, with one record for every CDR3 protein. The sample contains 450,000 to 600,000 distinct CDR3 sequences, 12% to 15% of which appear only once. Source material: blood. These receptors all stem from a middle-aged woman with Graves' hyperthyroidism.

Many counts were recorded for this clonotype. The rearrangement uses TRBV20-1 and TRBJ1-1, with 7 positions matching TRBD1. CDR1 and CDR2 from the germline V gene are DFQATT and SNEGSKA (reference sequence). The J segment lost 0 bases and the V segment lost 5 bases, leaving 9 bases of the junction unmatched. This CDR3 comprises 15 residues. CDR3 sequence reads: CSARPGQVLNTEAFF. The DNA of the CDR3 is TGCAGTGCTCGACCCGGACAGGTTTTGAACACTGAAGCTTTCTTT.

This sequence joins TRBV11-2 and TRBJ2-7; 14 nucleotides line up with TRBD2. Germline CDR1 and CDR2: SGHAT and FQNNGV. The CDR3 sequence is 18 residues long. Germline trimming cut 5 bases from V and 4 bases from J; bases unmatched to any gene: 13. CDR3 sequence: CASSPIRTSGRPDYEQYF. In DNA form, the CDR3 reads TGTGCCAGCAGCCCTATACGGACTAGCGGGAGGCCCGATTACGAGCAGTACTTC.

In its sample, this clonotype was seen many times. The CDR3 sequence: CASSLLTGTIGRNTIYF. The CDR3 nucleotides read TGTGCCAGCAGTTTGTTAACCGGGACAATCGGAAGAAACACCATATATTTT. The J gene is TRBJ1-3, the V gene TRBV28; perhaps TRBD1 as D (6 bases). The CDR3 sequence is 17 residues long. The germline gives CDR1 MDHEN, CDR2 SYDVKM. V lost 3 bases, J lost 5 bases, and 20 bases lay in between.

At least ten counts were recorded for this clonotype. CDR3 DNA: TGTGCCAGCAGTCCCGGACTAGCGGGAGGGCCAAGGGAGCAGTTCTTC. Encoded protein: CASSPGLAGGPREQFF. The rearrangement links TRBV28 to TRBJ2-1; 15 bases line up with TRBD2. This CDR3 region has 16 residues. V dropped 5 bases and J dropped 10; count of bases not matched to a gene: 9. Germline-derived CDR1 and CDR2 are MDHEN and SYDVKM.

This clonotype has a count of ten or more. The chain joins TRBV29-1 to TRBJ2-7; 7 nucleotides match TRBD2. V was pared by 3 bases and J by 11 bases, with 13 bases of the junction left unmatched. CDR3 length: 13 amino acids. Germline assignment: CDR1 SQVTM and CDR2 ANQGSEA. CDR3 nucleotides: TGCAGCGTTGAGGTAGCGGGTTCGTTCATGGAGTACTTC. It translates to CSVEVAGSFMEYF.

In this sample, this clonotype turned up many times. The genes are TRBV9 and TRBJ1-2; D is perhaps TRBD1 (6 bases). This CDR3 has 17 amino acids. Deletions cut 0 bases from V and 0 bases from J, with 15 bases between. The V gene's germline CDR1 is SGDLS and CDR2 YYNGEE. This CDR3 is CASSVAPGQRSNYGYTF. CDR3 nucleotides: TGTGCCAGCAGCGTAGCCCCTGGACAGCGCTCTAACTATGGCTACACCTTC.

The V gene is TRBV4-1, the J gene TRBJ2-1, with D perhaps TRBD2 (5 bases). CDR1 is MGHRA, CDR2 YSYEKL, per germline. Trimming cost V 4 bases and J 0 bases, with 13 bases left between them. The CDR3 totals 16 residues. In DNA, the CDR3 is TGCGCCAGCAGCCTTAAAGCGGACTTCTCCTACAATGAGCAGTTCTTC. Protein: CASSLKADFSYNEQFF.

This clonotype has at least ten counts. The rearrangement links TRBV28 to TRBJ1-2; possible D gene TRBD1, 5 bases. The germline V gene encodes CDR1 MDHEN and CDR2 SYDVKM. This CDR3 has 14 amino acids. Trimming stripped 6 bases from V and 2 bases from J, with 13 bases between. In DNA form, the CDR3 reads TGTGCCAGCAGCCGGGAGCGGGGCAACTATGGCTACACCTTC. It codes for CASSRERGNYGYTF.

There are many counts of this clonotype. This chain's CDR3 is CASKDHQETQYF. DNA of the CDR3: TGTGCCAGCAAAGATCACCAAGAGACCCAGTACTTC. The chain couples TRBV5-6 to TRBJ2-5; no reliable D call. This CDR3 is built from 12 residues. From germline, CDR1 is SGHDT and CDR2 YYEEEE. Trimming removed 6 bases at V and 0 bases at J, with 6 bases between.

This clonotype was observed at least ten times. V is TRBV28 and J is TRBJ1-1; perhaps TRBD1 as D (6 bases). From germline, CDR1 is MDHEN and CDR2 SYDVKM. The CDR3 has 14 residues. V dropped 3 bases and J dropped 5 bases, with 13 bases sitting between them. CDR3 in DNA: TGTGCCAGCAGTTTCAGGGCTAGGGGGACTGAAGCTTTCTTT. Amino acid sequence: CASSFRARGTEAFF.

This clonotype was picked up many times. The V call is TRBV7-3, the J call TRBJ2-3, with D possibly being TRBD1 or TRBD2 (5 bases each). Trimming left V 6 bases short and J 5 bases short, with 15 bases between. Germline CDR1 SGHTA, CDR2 FQGTGA. CDR3 length: 14 residues. CDR3 DNA: TGTGCCAGCAGTTGGGGCGGGTCTCAAGATACGCAGTATTTT. It translates to CASSWGGSQDTQYF. Based on the CDR3 plus reference TRBV7-3 and TRBJ2-3, the full variable domain is GAGVSQTPSNKVTEKGKYVELRCDPISGHTALYWYRQSLGQGPEFLIYFQGTGAADDSGLPNDRFFAVRPEGSVSTLKIQRTERGDSAVYLCASSWGGSQDTQYFGPGTRLTVL.

This clonotype occurred many times. The chain couples TRBV27 to TRBJ2-7; D assignment may be TRBD1 or TRBD2 (5 bases each). Per the germline V gene, CDR1 is MNHEY and CDR2 is SMNVEV (reference sequence). V was shortened by 4 bases and J by 2 bases, with 9 bases between the two germline ends. The CDR3 contains 13 residues. DNA for the CDR3: TGTGCCAGCAGTTCTGAGGGGCCCTACGAGCAGTACTTC. Its translation: CASSSEGPYEQYF.

The table lists this clonotype with many counts. This rearrangement joins TRBV28 to TRBJ1-4; D may be TRBD1 (6 bases). Germline CDR1 MDHEN, CDR2 SYDVKM. The CDR3 length is 13 residues. V dropped 4 bases and J dropped 8 bases, with 11 bases sitting between them. CDR3 bases: TGTGCCAGCAGTTCCCGGGACACCGAAAAACTGTTTTTT. It yields the protein CASSSRDTEKLFF. The full variable domain, completed using reference TRBV28 and TRBJ1-4, is DVKVTQSSRYLVKRTGEKVFLECVQDMDHENMFWYRQDPGLGLRLIYFSYDVKMKEKGDIPEGYSVSREKKERFSLILESASTNQTSMYLCASSSRDTEKLFFGSGTQLSVL.

This clonotype was found many times. V and J are TRBV24-1 and TRBJ2-7; the D is unclear. This CDR3 has 12 amino acids. V dropped 4 bases and J dropped 1 base, with 4 bases sitting between them. Germline lookup yields CDR1 KGHDR and CDR2 SFDVKD. DNA for the CDR3: TGTGCCACCAGTGACGGGTCCTACGAGCAGTACTTC. Its protein is CATSDGSYEQYF.

This rearrangement joins TRBV12-3 or TRBV12-4 to TRBJ2-3; 8 nucleotides line up with TRBD2. The CDR3 runs to 18 residues. V lost 3 bases and J lost 2; bases outside the gene matches: 13. The CDR3 DNA reads TGTGCCAGCAGTTTCCGGCGGGGGGCGTTTCCTGTCACAGATACGCAGTATTTT. Its translation: CASSFRRGAFPVTDTQYF.

The V and J genes are TRBV20-1 and TRBJ2-2, with TRBD2 matching over 13 bases. CDR1 DFQATT and CDR2 SNEGSKA come from the germline V gene (reference sequence). Losses at the gene ends were 5 bases for V and 1 base for J; bases not matched to a gene: 13. This CDR3 comprises 19 residues. The CDR3 sequence is CSAVSAGTSGTLNTGELFF. The CDR3, as DNA: TGCAGTGCTGTAAGCGCCGGGACTAGCGGGACCCTGAACACCGGGGAGCTGTTTTTT.

This clonotype was recorded a few times. The chain is built from TRBV14 and TRBJ1-2; 9 nucleotides line up with TRBD1. The CDR3 sequence is 16 residues long. J gave up 4 bases and V 2 bases, and 8 bases lay outside the gene matches. Germline V gene lookup returns CDR1 SGHDN and CDR2 FVKESK. The CDR3 here is CASSQFGTGRLYGYTF. In DNA, the CDR3 is TGTGCCAGCAGCCAATTCGGGACAGGGCGGCTCTATGGCTACACCTTC.

This rearrangement joins TRBV7-9 to TRBJ2-5; possible D gene TRBD2, 6 bases. The germline V and J ends were trimmed by 5 bases and 2 bases, with 15 bases remaining between them. The CDR3 has 15 amino acids. Germline values: CDR1 SEHNR, CDR2 FQNEAQ (reference sequence). The CDR3 protein is CASSPRRGAQETQYF. The CDR3 bases are TGTGCCAGCAGCCCGAGGCGCGGGGCTCAAGAGACCCAGTACTTC.

The chain couples TRBV4-1 to TRBJ2-5, with 8 bases matching TRBD1. With V trimmed by 0 bases and J by 5 bases, 8 bases remained unmatched. The germline V gene has CDR1 MGHRA and CDR2 YSYEKL. This CDR3 has 16 residues. This CDR3 reads CASSQEYSGGRETQYF. CDR3 nucleotide sequence: TGCGCCAGCAGCCAAGAATATTCAGGGGGCAGGGAGACCCAGTACTTC.

At least ten counts were recorded for this clonotype. The chain has TRBV20-1 and TRBJ1-4; 8 nucleotides agree with TRBD1. Trimming took 4 bases from V and 8 from J; bases not matched to a gene: 9. The germline gives CDR1 DFQATT, CDR2 SNEGSKA (reference sequence). The CDR3 is made up of 14 amino acids. CDR3 protein: CSAIRQGTTEKLFF. The CDR3 nucleotides read TGCAGTGCTATCAGACAGGGGACGACAGAAAAACTGTTTTTT.

This clonotype was recorded at least ten times. The chain combines TRBV30 with TRBJ2-4; 7 bases match TRBD2. The trim removed 3 bases at V and 2 bases at J, leaving 7 bases unmatched. The CDR3 runs 15 residues. Germline V gives CDR1 GTSNPN, CDR2 SVGIG (reference sequence). CDR3 sequence: CAWRARGRTKNIQYF. The CDR3 nucleotides read TGTGCCTGGAGGGCCCGCGGGAGAACCAAAAACATTCAGTACTTC.

This clonotype was recorded many times. The rearrangement joins TRBV11-1 to TRBJ2-1; the D is unclear. Germline values: CDR1 SGHAT, CDR2 FQDESV (reference sequence). Trimming took off 2 bases at V and 8 bases at J, with 7 bases between the two ends. This CDR3 contains 12 residues. The CDR3 protein is CASSLIFDEQFF. CDR3 bases: TGTGCCAGCAGCTTAATTTTCGATGAGCAGTTCTTC.

Comments on this clonotype: Germline and junction disagree at one end, which may indicate a read error. The chain uses TRBV4-1 and TRBJ2-2, with 11 positions matching TRBD2. The germline V gene has CDR1 MGHRA and CDR2 YSYEKL. The CDR3 totals 17 residues. The CDR3 bases are TGTGCCAGCAGCCAAGATCTAGCGGGAGGCCAAACCGGGGAGCTGTTTTTT. Translation: CASSQDLAGGQTGELFF.

This clonotype was seen a handful of times. V usage is TRBV12-3 or TRBV12-4 and J usage is TRBJ2-7; 7 positions agree with TRBD1. The V and J ends lost 5 bases and 7 bases, in that order; junction bases with no gene match: 8. The CDR3 extends over 13 amino acids. DNA of the CDR3: TGTGCCAGCAGTCCCCGACAGGGTAGGGAGCAGTACTTC. This encodes CASSPRQGREQYF.

This clonotype occurred a few times. The chain links TRBV5-1 to TRBJ1-2; 9 bases align to TRBD1. After removal of 4 bases from V and 4 bases from J, the junction contained 5 bases not matched to a gene. There are 14 residues in the CDR3. Germline V gives CDR1 SGHRS, CDR2 YFSETQ. This CDR3 is CASSRTGESYGYTF. The CDR3 DNA reads as TGCGCCAGCAGCCGGACAGGGGAGAGCTATGGCTACACCTTC.

This clonotype was observed many times. The rearrangement uses TRBV30 and TRBJ1-1; possible D gene TRBD1, 5 bases. The V and J ends lost 3 bases and 7 bases respectively, with 9 bases between them. The CDR3 consists of 11 residues. Germline V CDR1 and CDR2: GTSNPN, SVGIG (reference sequence). CDR3 nucleotide sequence: TGTGCCTGGAGCGGACAATTTGAAGCTTTCTTT. This translates into CAWSGQFEAFF.

This chain uses TRBV19 with TRBJ1-2; 12 bases map to TRBD1. The germline CDR1 and CDR2 sequences are LNHDA and SQIVND (reference sequence). The CDR3 consists of 15 residues. V lost 7 bases, J lost 7 bases, and 10 bases stayed unmatched. CDR3 in amino acids: CASTLGQGALGGYTF. The CDR3 DNA sequence: TGTGCCAGTACCCTGGGACAGGGGGCTCTCGGTGGCTACACCTTC.

This clonotype showed up many times. The chain employs TRBV6-1 and TRBJ1-2; D is undetermined. The V end lost 1 base, the J end lost 2 bases, and 11 bases lay between the germline ends. The CDR3 is 15 residues long. Germline values: CDR1 MNHNS, CDR2 SASEGT. The CDR3 is CASSEVASVNYGYTF. CDR3 bases: TGTGCCAGCAGTGAAGTAGCGTCGGTGAACTATGGCTACACCTTC.

This clonotype was seen a few times. The chain combines TRBV18 with TRBJ1-3; unclear D gene. Germline V gives CDR1 KGHSH, CDR2 LQKENI. The length of the CDR3 is 15 residues. Trimming took off 6 bases at V and 0 bases at J, with 12 bases between the two ends. CDR3 in DNA: TGTGCCAGCTCTCGCGCCAGGAACTCTGGAAACACCATATATTTT. Amino acids: CASSRARNSGNTIYF.

This clonotype has a count of ten or more. The J gene is TRBJ2-7, the V gene TRBV20-1; 10 positions agree with TRBD1. Germline V gene data show CDR1 as DFQATT and CDR2 as SNEGSKA (reference sequence). This CDR3 has 14 residues. Trimming removed 3 bases from V and 5 bases from J; junction bases left unmatched: 7. The CDR3 protein is CSASLGTGVHEQYF. The CDR3 nucleotides are TGCAGTGCTAGTCTCGGGACAGGGGTCCACGAGCAGTACTTC.

This clonotype has a count of ten or more. This CDR3 is CASSLGNTGTGVPFEQYF. For the CDR3, the DNA is TGTGCCAGCAGCTTAGGGAACACCGGGACAGGGGTTCCGTTCGAGCAGTACTTC. The chain joins TRBV7-9 to TRBJ2-7, with 10 bases matching TRBD1. V was pared by 1 base and J by 6 bases, with 15 bases of the junction left unmatched. This CDR3 has 18 residues. Germline CDR1 is SEHNR and CDR2 is FQNEAQ (reference sequence).

CDR3 region: CASTHLAGSSYEQYF. The CDR3 DNA is TGTGCCAGCACCCACCTAGCGGGGAGCTCCTACGAGCAGTACTTC. The J gene is TRBJ2-7, the V gene TRBV6-4; 9 bases are shared with TRBD2. The V gene end was trimmed by 7 bases and the J gene end by 0 bases; junction bases not matched to a gene: 7. Germline values: CDR1 MRHNA, CDR2 SNTAGT. The CDR3 runs to 15 residues.